These 16 T cell receptor beta chains share one sample of origin, sequenced in a study of graft-versus-host responses after intestinal transplantation. Their specific antigens are unknown. Libraries were prepared by immunoSEQ multiplex PCR; TCRdb keeps only in-frame clonotypes and omits some of them. The table has 25,000 or so clones, around 76% seen once; the top ten hold roughly 0.7%. The starting material was unstimulated CD4+ T cells sorted from spleen or lymph node cells, obtained before intestinal transplant. These receptors were taken from a human donor who received an intestinal transplant.

The V gene is TRBV7-2, the J gene TRBJ1-1; D is perhaps TRBD1 (6 bases). V was pared by 5 bases and J by 2 bases, with 15 bases between. CDR1 SGHTA and CDR2 FQGNSA come from the germline V gene. CDR3 length: 15 residues. The CDR3 loop reads CASSPKWGANTEAFF. CDR3 DNA sequence: TGTGCCAGCAGCCCAAAATGGGGGGCAAACACTGAAGCTTTCTTT.

The CDR3 DNA reads TGTGCCAGCGCTAGCAGGGTGGGCACAGATACGCAGTATTTT. Translating gives CASASRVGTDTQYF. This rearrangement joins TRBV25-1 to TRBJ2-3; the D gene could be TRBD1 or TRBD2 (5 bases each). CDR3 length equals 14 residues. Trimming pared 8 bases from V and 1 base from J, leaving 13 bases between. Germline V gives CDR1 MGHDK, CDR2 SYGVNS.

The chain recombines TRBV18 with TRBJ2-5; 10 nucleotides agree with TRBD2. The CDR3 has 15 amino acids. V dropped 3 bases and J dropped 0; count of bases not matched to a gene: 1. Per germline, CDR1 KGHSH and CDR2 LQKENI. The DNA for the CDR3 is TGTGCCAGCTCACCCGGGACTAGCGACCAAGAGACCCAGTACTTC. It encodes CASSPGTSDQETQYF.

This chain uses TRBV13 with TRBJ1-3, with D possibly TRBD1 on 5 matching bases. V was pared by 5 bases and J by 3 bases, with 17 bases between. Germline loops: CDR1 PRHDT, CDR2 FYEKMQ (reference sequence). CDR3 length: 16 residues. The CDR3 bases are TGTGCCAGCAGCCCTCTTGCTAGTGGGGGTGGAAACACCATATATTTT. It yields the protein CASSPLASGGGNTIYF. Supplemented by reference TRBV13 and TRBJ1-3, the full variable domain reads AAGVIQSPRHLIKEKRETATLKCYPIPRHDTVYWYQQGPGQDPQFLISFYEKMQSDKGSIPDRFSAQQFSDYHSELNMSSLELGDSALYFCASSPLASGGGNTIYFGEGSWLTVV.

The V gene is TRBV6-1, the J gene TRBJ2-2; D call uncertain. Trimming stripped 1 base from V and 7 bases from J, with 10 bases between. The CDR3 contains 14 residues. Germline V gene sequence: CDR1 MNHNS, CDR2 SASEGT. This chain's CDR3 is CASSEGYYGGELFF. CDR3 bases: TGTGCCAGCAGTGAAGGGTACTATGGCGGGGAGCTGTTTTTT.

This clone was counted a single time. The chain joins TRBV28 to TRBJ2-2, with D possibly being TRBD1 or TRBD2 (5 bases each). CDR3 length equals 13 residues. Germline values: CDR1 MDHEN, CDR2 SYDVKM. V was shortened by 11 bases and J by 5 bases, with 15 bases between the two germline ends. CDR3 nucleotides: TGTGCCTCGTTCGGGGCTATTACCGGGGAGCTGTTTTTT. The encoded protein is CASFGAITGELFF.

V gene TRBV2 combines with J gene TRBJ2-7, with D possibly TRBD2 on 6 matching bases. The germline V and J ends were trimmed by 1 base and 2 bases, with 12 bases remaining between them. Germline assignment: CDR1 SNHLY and CDR2 FYNNEI. CDR3 length: 15 residues. DNA for the CDR3: TGTGCCAGCAGTGAAGTGGAGGGCGGCCCCTACGAGCAGTACTTC. It specifies CASSEVEGGPYEQYF.

The chain has TRBV7-9 and TRBJ2-5; no clear D. The CDR3 runs to 14 residues. Germline V lookup: CDR1 SEHNR, CDR2 FQNEAQ (reference sequence). Trimming cost V 0 bases and J 1 base, with 6 bases left between them. The CDR3 nucleotides are TGTGCCAGCAGCTTAGCGGGAATCCAAGAGACCCAGTACTTC. Translated: CASSLAGIQETQYF.

This chain joins TRBV1 and TRBJ2-1; the table names TRBD2, a call not compared with the DNA. TRBV1 is flagged as a pseudogene. The CDR3 is 18 residues long. The CDR3 nucleotides read TGCACCAGCAGCCACGCCCAAGTTCCTCTAGCGGCCCCCAATGAGCAGTTCTTC. Translated: CTSSHAQVPLAAPNEQFF.

V gene TRBV4-1 combines with J gene TRBJ2-7, with TRBD2 as a possible D gene (6 bases). With 0 bases removed from V and 6 bases from J, the gap between germline ends came to 15 bases. In germline, CDR1 is MGHRA, CDR2 YSYEKL. This CDR3 is built from 15 residues. The CDR3 DNA reads as TGCGCCAGCAGCCAAGAGACCGCTAGCGTTGGCGAGCAGTACTTC. Protein: CASSQETASVGEQYF.

J is TRBJ2-7 and V is TRBV6-5; 9 bases are shared with TRBD1. Germline-derived CDR1 and CDR2 are MNHEY and SVGAGI. The CDR3 runs 15 residues. V was pared by 2 bases and J by 7 bases, with 9 bases of the junction left unmatched. CDR3 bases: TGTGCCAGCAGTTACCGACTTCAGGACAGGGGAGAGCAGTACTTC. It translates to CASSYRLQDRGEQYF.

In its sample, this clone was seen a few times. The chain uses TRBV5-1 and TRBJ2-5; the match to TRBD1 covers 9 bases. V shed 4 bases and J 4 bases; nucleotides not matched to a gene: 5. Germline V gene data show CDR1 as SGHRS and CDR2 as YFSETQ. The CDR3 has 14 amino acids. In nucleotides, the CDR3 is TGCGCCAGCAGCCGAGAGACAGGGGGAGAGACCCAGTACTTC. It codes for CASSRETGGETQYF.

This rearrangement joins TRBV6-5 to TRBJ2-7; 7 bases are shared with TRBD1. V trimming: 0 bases; J trimming: 5 bases; junction bases outside the gene matches: 1. Per germline, CDR1 MNHEY and CDR2 SVGAGI. The CDR3 is 13 amino acids. Here the CDR3 reads CASSYSTGHEQYF. DNA for the CDR3: TGTGCCAGCAGTTACTCGACAGGGCACGAGCAGTACTTC.

V usage is TRBV2 and J usage is TRBJ1-2, with 8 bases identical to TRBD1. CDR1 and CDR2 from the germline V gene are SNHLY and FYNNEI. V lost 6 bases and J lost 4; bases outside the gene matches: 7. The length of the CDR3 is 14 residues. The CDR3 region is CASRAPGTGYGYTF. CDR3 bases: TGTGCCAGCAGGGCCCCCGGGACAGGCTATGGCTACACCTTC.

The J gene is TRBJ1-1, the V gene TRBV14; 12 nucleotides line up with TRBD1. Looked up from germline, CDR1 is SGHDN and CDR2 is FVKESK. This CDR3 has 14 residues. V lost 4 bases and J lost 10; bases outside the gene matches: 7. In nucleotides, the CDR3 is TGTGCCAGCAGCCTAGACGGGACAGGGGGCTCAGCTTTCTTT. Protein product: CASSLDGTGGSAFF.

The chain employs TRBV7-9 and TRBJ2-7; possibly TRBD1 for D (6 bases). V was shortened by 0 bases and J by 0 bases, with 9 bases between the two germline ends. From germline, CDR1 is SEHNR and CDR2 FQNEAQ (reference sequence). The CDR3 sequence is 15 residues long. The CDR3 sequence is CASSLAGTNSYEQYF. As DNA, the CDR3 is TGTGCCAGCAGCTTAGCCGGGACAAACTCCTACGAGCAGTACTTC.